This T cell receptor beta chain was retrieved from a study of CD8 T cells in Susac syndrome. Remarks on this clonotype: Antigen unknown.

CD8+ and CD4+ T cells circulating in blood were sequenced for TCR beta. Broader study findings: Individuals included in the TCR sequencing and HLA analysis were acknowledged by the study to be relatively few in number.

The CDR3 loop spans 14 amino acids. Germline lookup yields CDR1 SGHTA and CDR2 FQGNSA. The V end was cut by 2 bases, the J end by 8 bases, with 13 bases between. Reverse transcription of about 0.5 to 1 ug RNA used random hexamers. TCRdb re-derived calls from the immunoSEQ multiplex PCR reads in MiXCR, one entry per CDR3 protein. The table shows over 350,000 distinct CDR3 sequences, with around 85% occurring only once. The clonotype comes from a human donor with multiple sclerosis. This sequence joins TRBV7-2 and TRBJ1-3; D possibly corresponds to TRBD1 (5 bases). The material sequenced was CD8+ T cells from PBMCs. DNA of the CDR3: TGTGCCAGCAGCTTAATATCCTTAGGGGACACCATATATTTT. Its protein product is CASSLISLGDTIYF.